These 10 T cell receptor beta chains came from one sample sequenced in a study of OX40 agonist ivuxolimab in advanced cancers. Only in-frame clones appear in the TCRdb table, and some are missing; sequencing was by immunoSEQ multiplex PCR. The sample carries around 25,000 clones, about 70% recorded once. The sequencing here drew on CD4+ or CD8+ T cells sorted from blood, taken in a trial of the OX40 agonist ivuxolimab. The source of these receptors is an adult with an advanced solid tumor such as melanoma, head and neck, liver or kidney cancer.

The chain recombines TRBV11-2 with TRBJ1-4; TRBD1 matches at 7 bases. The CDR3 is 16 residues long. The junction had 12 bases not matched to a gene; V was cut back by 5 bases and J by 6 bases. Germline CDR1 SGHAT, CDR2 FQNNGV. The CDR3 nucleotides are TGTGCCAGCAGCGATGCCTGGGGGACAGAAGATGAAAAACTGTTTTTT. It codes for CASSDAWGTEDEKLFF.

This chain connects TRBV30 to TRBJ2-6; D may correspond to TRBD1 or TRBD2 (6 bases each). CDR3 size: 15 residues. Germline V gene lookup returns CDR1 GTSNPN and CDR2 SVGIG (reference sequence). Deletions cut 8 bases from V and 0 bases from J, with 14 bases between. CDR3 protein: CAGGGPLSGANVLTF. CDR3 nucleotide sequence: TGTGCCGGTGGGGGGCCCCTCTCTGGGGCCAACGTCCTGACTTTC.

This chain uses TRBV7-6 with TRBJ2-2; D gene ambiguous. V shed 5 bases and J shed 3 bases, with 7 bases lying between them. The CDR3 covers 13 residues. The germline CDR1 and CDR2 sequences are SGHVS and FNYEAQ. The CDR3 reads CASSVAYTGELFF. DNA of the CDR3: TGTGCCAGCAGCGTCGCTTACACCGGGGAGCTGTTTTTT.

By sample share, this clone is medium-sized. The J gene is TRBJ1-2, the V gene TRBV30; 7 nucleotides agree with TRBD1. The trim removed 4 bases at V and 8 bases at J, leaving 13 bases unmatched. The CDR3 totals 14 residues. The germline gives CDR1 GTSNPN, CDR2 SVGIG (reference sequence). CDR3 bases: TGTGCCTGGACCCTTCGACAGGGATGGAAAGGCTACACCTTC. This gives the protein CAWTLRQGWKGYTF.

This clone was seen more than once but under ten times. The J gene is TRBJ2-3, the V gene TRBV4-2; 7 bases align to TRBD2. Germline-derived CDR1 and CDR2 are LGHNA and YNFKEQ. The CDR3 is made up of 14 amino acids. J gave up 6 bases and V 1 base, and 4 bases lay outside the gene matches. CDR3 amino acids: CASSQVGGYDTQYF. The CDR3 region has the DNA TGTGCCAGCAGCCAAGTGGGGGGGTACGATACGCAGTATTTT.

The chain links TRBV30 to TRBJ2-5, with a possible D match to TRBD2 (5 bases). The germline CDR1 and CDR2 sequences are GTSNPN and SVGIG (reference sequence). The ends were cut back, 4 bases at V and 0 bases at J, with 6 bases in the middle. This CDR3 comprises 12 residues. The CDR3 DNA reads as TGTGCCTGGAAGGACTACCAAGAGACCCAGTACTTC. Protein product: CAWKDYQETQYF.

This chain uses TRBV7-3 with TRBJ2-1; 7 nucleotides agree with TRBD2. Germline CDR1 is SGHTA and CDR2 is FQGTGA. After removal of 4 bases from V and 7 bases from J, the junction contained 10 bases not matched to a gene. The CDR3 has 15 amino acids. The CDR3 sequence: CASSSGGTPGNEQFF. The DNA for the CDR3 is TGTGCCAGCAGCTCCGGGGGGACCCCTGGGAATGAGCAGTTCTTC.

The genes are TRBV2 and TRBJ1-6; 7 nucleotides line up with TRBD1. The CDR3 runs 15 residues. Germline V gives CDR1 SNHLY, CDR2 FYNNEI. With V trimmed by 9 bases and J by 0 bases, 5 bases remained unmatched. The CDR3 loop reads CASSQGSSYNSPLHF. For the CDR3, the DNA is TGTGCCAGTTCACAGGGGAGCTCCTATAATTCACCCCTCCACTTT.

V and J are TRBV9 and TRBJ2-2; 7 bases are a match to TRBD2. Per germline, CDR1 SGDLS and CDR2 YYNGEE. After removal of 4 bases from V and 3 bases from J, the junction contained 6 bases not matched to a gene. There are 15 residues in the CDR3. CDR3 in amino acids: CASSPTGGYTGELFF. The CDR3 bases are TGTGCCAGCAGCCCCACGGGGGGTTACACCGGGGAGCTGTTTTTT.

The CDR3 sequence: CASSLGWNTNEKLFF. CDR3 nucleotide sequence: TGTGCCAGCAGCTTAGGGTGGAATACTAATGAAAAACTGTTTTTT. The chain combines TRBV7-6 with TRBJ1-4, with D unresolved. V lost 1 base, J lost 2 bases, and 8 bases lay in between. The V gene's germline CDR1 is SGHVS and CDR2 FNYEAQ. The CDR3 spans 15 residues.